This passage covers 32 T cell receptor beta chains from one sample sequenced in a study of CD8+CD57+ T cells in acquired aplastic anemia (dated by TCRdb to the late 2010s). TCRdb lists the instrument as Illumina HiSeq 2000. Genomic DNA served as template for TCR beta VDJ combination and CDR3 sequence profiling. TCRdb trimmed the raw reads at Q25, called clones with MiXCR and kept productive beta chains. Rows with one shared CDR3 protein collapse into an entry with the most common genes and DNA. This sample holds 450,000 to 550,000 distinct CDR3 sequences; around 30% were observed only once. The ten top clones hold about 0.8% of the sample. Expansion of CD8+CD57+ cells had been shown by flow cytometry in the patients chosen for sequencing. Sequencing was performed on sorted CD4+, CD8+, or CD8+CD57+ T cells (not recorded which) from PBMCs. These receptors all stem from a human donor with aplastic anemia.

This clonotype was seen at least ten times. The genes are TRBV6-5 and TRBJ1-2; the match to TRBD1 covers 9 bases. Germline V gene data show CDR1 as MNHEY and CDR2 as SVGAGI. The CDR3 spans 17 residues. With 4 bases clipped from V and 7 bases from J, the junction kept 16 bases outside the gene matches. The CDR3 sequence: CASSFGGQGFWVTGYTF. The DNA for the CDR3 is TGTGCCAGCAGTTTTGGGGGACAGGGCTTTTGGGTGACTGGCTACACCTTC.

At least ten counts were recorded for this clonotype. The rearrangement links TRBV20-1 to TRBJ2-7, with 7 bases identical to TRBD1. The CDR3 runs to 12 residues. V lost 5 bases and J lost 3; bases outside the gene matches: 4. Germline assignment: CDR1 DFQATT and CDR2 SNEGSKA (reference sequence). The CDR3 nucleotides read TGCAGTGCTCATCGGGACAGCTACGAGCAGTACTTC. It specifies CSAHRDSYEQYF.

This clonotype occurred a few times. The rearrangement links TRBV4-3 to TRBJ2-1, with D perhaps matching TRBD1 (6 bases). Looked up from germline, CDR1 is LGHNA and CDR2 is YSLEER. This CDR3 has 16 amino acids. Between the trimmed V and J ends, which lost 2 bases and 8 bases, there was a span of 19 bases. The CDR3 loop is CASSQHTGLGSDEQFF. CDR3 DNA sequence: TGCGCCAGCAGCCAACACACAGGGCTAGGTAGCGATGAGCAGTTCTTC.

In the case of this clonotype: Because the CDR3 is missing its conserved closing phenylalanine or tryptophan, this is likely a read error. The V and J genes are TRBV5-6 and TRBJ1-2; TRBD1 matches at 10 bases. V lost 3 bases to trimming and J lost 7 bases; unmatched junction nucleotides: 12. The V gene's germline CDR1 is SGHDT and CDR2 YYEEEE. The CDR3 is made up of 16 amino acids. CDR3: CASSWDRGTSVRGYTL. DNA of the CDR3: TGTGCCAGCAGCTGGGACAGGGGCACCTCCGTTCGTGGCTACACCCTC.

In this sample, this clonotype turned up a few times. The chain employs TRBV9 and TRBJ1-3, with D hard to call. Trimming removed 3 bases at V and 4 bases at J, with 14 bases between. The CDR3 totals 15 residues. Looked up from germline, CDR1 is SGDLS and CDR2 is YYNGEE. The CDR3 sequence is CASSALGLVGNTIYF. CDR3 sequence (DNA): TGTGCCAGCAGCGCCCTCGGGCTTGTGGGAAACACCATATATTTT.

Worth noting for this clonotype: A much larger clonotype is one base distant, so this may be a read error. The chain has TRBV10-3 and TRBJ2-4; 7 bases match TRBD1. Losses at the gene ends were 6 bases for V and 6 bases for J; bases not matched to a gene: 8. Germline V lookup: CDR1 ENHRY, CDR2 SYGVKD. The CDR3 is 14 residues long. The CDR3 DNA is TGTGCCATCAGCCGAGGGACAGAAGGAAACATTCAGTACTTC. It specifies CAISRGTEGNIQYF.

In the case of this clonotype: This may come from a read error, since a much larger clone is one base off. In DNA, the CDR3 is TGTGCCACCAGCCACAGCTGGGACAGGGGCAATACCCAGCATTTT. This sequence encodes CATSHSWDRGNTQHF. This chain joins TRBV15 and TRBJ1-5, with TRBD1 matching over 10 bases. J lost 11 bases, V lost 5 bases, and 12 bases had no gene match. CDR1 LNHNV and CDR2 YYDKDF come from the germline V gene (reference sequence). This CDR3 spans 15 amino acids.

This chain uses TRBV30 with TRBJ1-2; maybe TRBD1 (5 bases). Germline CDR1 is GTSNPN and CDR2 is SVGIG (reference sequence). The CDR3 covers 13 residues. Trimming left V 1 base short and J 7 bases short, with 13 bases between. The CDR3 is CAWSEVSGFGYTF. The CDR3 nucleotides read TGTGCCTGGAGTGAGGTATCAGGGTTTGGCTACACCTTC.

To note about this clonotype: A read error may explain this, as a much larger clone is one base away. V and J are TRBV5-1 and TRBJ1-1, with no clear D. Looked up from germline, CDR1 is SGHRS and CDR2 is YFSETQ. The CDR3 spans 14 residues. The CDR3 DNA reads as TGCGCCGGCAGCTTGAGGCATCGTGATACTGAAGCTTTCTTT. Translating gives CAGSLRHRDTEAFF.

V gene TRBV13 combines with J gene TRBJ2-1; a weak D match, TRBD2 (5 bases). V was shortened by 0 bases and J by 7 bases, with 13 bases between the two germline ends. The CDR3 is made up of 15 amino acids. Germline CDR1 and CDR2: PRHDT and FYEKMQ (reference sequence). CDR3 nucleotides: TGTGCCAGCAGCTTAGGGGTAAGCGGAGCGAATGAGCAGTTCTTC. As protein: CASSLGVSGANEQFF.

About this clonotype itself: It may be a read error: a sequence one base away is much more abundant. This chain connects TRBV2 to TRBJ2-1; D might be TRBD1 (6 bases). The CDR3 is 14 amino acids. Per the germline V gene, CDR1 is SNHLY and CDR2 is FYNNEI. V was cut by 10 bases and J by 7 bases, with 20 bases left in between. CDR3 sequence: CAIRGSGDMNEQFF. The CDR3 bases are TGTGCCATCAGGGGAAGCGGAGATATGAATGAGCAGTTCTTC.

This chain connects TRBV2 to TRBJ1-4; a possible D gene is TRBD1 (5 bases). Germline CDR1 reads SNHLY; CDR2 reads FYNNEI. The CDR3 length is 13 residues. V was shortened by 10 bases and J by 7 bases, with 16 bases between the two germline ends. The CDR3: CATPGRGLEKLFF. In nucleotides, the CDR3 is TGTGCCACCCCGGGACGGGGTCTTGAAAAACTGTTTTTT.

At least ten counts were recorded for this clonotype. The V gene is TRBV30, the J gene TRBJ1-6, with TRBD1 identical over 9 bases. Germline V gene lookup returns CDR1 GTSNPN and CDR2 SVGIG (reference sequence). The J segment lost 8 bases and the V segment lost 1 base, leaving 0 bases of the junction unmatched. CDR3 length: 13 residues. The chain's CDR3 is CAWSGQGDSPLHF. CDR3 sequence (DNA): TGTGCCTGGAGTGGACAGGGGGATTCACCCCTCCACTTT.

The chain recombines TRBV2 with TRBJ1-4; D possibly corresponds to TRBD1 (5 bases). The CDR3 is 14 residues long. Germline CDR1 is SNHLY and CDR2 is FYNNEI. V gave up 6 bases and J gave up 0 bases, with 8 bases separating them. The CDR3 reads CASRLQATNEKLFF. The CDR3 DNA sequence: TGTGCCAGCAGGCTACAGGCAACTAATGAAAAACTGTTTTTT.

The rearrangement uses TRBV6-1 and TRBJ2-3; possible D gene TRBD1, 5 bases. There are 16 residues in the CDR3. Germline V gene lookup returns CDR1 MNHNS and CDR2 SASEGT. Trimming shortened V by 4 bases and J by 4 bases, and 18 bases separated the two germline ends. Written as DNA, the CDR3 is TGTGCCAGCAGTGGGGGCAGTTTCTCAGCATCAGATACGCAGTATTTT. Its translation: CASSGGSFSASDTQYF.

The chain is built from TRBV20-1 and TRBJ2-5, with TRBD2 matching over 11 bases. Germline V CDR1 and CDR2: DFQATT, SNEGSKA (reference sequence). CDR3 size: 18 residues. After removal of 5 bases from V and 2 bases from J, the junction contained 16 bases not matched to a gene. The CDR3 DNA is TGCAGTGCTCGAGGCGGGGCTAGCGGGGGGACTTTACAAGAGACCCAGTACTTC. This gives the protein CSARGGASGGTLQETQYF.

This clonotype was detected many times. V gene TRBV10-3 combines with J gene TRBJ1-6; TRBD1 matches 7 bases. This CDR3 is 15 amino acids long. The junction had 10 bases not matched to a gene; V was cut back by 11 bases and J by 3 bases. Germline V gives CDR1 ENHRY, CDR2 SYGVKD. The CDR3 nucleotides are TGTGCCTCCCGGGAGGGGGCTAACTATAATTCACCCCTCCACTTT. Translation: CASREGANYNSPLHF.

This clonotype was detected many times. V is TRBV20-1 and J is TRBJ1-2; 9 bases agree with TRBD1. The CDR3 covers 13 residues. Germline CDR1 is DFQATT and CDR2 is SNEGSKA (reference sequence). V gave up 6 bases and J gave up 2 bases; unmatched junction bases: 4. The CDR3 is CSALGTGNYGYTF. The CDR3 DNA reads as TGCAGTGCCCTCGGGACAGGGAACTATGGCTACACCTTC.

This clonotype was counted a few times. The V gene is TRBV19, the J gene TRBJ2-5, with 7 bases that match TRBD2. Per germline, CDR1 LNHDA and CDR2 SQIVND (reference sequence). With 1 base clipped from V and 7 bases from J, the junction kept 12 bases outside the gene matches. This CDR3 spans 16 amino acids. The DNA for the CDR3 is TGTGCCAGTAGTATAGTTACGGGAGGAATGGTGGCGACCCAGTACTTC. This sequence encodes CASSIVTGGMVATQYF.

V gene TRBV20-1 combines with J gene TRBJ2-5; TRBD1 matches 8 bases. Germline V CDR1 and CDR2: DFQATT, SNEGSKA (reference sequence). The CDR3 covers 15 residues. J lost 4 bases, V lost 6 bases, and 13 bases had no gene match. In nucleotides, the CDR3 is TGCAGTGCCAACGGCCCGGGACAGGTAACAGAGACCCAGTACTTC. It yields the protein CSANGPGQVTETQYF.

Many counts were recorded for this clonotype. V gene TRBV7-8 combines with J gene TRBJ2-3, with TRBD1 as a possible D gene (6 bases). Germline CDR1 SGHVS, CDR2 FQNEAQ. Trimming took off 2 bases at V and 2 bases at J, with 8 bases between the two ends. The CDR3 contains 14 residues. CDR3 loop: CASSLNRATDTQYF. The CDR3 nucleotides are TGTGCCAGCAGCTTAAACAGGGCCACAGATACGCAGTATTTT.

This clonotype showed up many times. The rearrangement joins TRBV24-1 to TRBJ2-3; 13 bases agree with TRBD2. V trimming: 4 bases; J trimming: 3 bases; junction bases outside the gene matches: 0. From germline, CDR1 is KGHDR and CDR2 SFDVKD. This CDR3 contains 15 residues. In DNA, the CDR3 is TGTGCCACCAGTGAGACTAGCGGGAGGACAGATACGCAGTATTTT. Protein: CATSETSGRTDTQYF.

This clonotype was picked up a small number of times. The CDR3 sequence is CASSSGLSGNTIYF. The CDR3, as DNA: TGTGCCAGCAGCTCCGGGCTCTCTGGAAACACCATATATTTT. The chain is built from TRBV7-2 and TRBJ1-3; D gene uncertain. The CDR3 has 14 amino acids. Germline CDR1 SGHTA, CDR2 FQGNSA. V lost 4 bases and J 0 bases, leaving 7 bases between the germline ends.

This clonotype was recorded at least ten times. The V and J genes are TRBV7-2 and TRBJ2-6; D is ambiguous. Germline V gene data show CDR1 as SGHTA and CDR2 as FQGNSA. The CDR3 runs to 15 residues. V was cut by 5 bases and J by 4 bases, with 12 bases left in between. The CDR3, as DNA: TGTGCCAGCAGCCCGGTGGGGTCCGGGGCCAACGTCCTGACTTTC. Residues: CASSPVGSGANVLTF.

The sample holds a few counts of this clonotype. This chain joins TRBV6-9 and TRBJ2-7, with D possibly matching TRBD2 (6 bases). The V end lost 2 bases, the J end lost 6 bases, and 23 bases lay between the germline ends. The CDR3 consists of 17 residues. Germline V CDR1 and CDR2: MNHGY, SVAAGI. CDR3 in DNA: TGTGCCAGCAGTTATACTAGGGGCGGGGTGGAGGGAGGCGAGCAGTACTTC. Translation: CASSYTRGGVEGGEQYF.

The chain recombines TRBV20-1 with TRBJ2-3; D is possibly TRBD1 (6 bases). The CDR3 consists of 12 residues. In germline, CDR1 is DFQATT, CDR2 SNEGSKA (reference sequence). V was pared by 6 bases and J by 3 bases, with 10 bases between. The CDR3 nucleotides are TGCAGTGCAAGGACAGCTACAGATACGCAGTATTTT. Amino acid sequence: CSARTATDTQYF.

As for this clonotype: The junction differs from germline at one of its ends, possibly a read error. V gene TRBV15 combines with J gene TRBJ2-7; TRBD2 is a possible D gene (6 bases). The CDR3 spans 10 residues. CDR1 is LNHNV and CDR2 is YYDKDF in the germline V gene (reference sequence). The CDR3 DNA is TGTGCCACCAGCAGCGGGAGATTGAACTTC. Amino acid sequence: CATSSGRLNF.

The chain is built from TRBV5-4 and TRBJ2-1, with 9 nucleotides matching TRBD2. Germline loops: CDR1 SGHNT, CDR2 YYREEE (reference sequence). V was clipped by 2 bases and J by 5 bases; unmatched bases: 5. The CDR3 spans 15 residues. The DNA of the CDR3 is TGTGCCAGCAGCTTTCTAGCGGGAAGCGACAATGAGCAGTTCTTC. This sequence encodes CASSFLAGSDNEQFF.

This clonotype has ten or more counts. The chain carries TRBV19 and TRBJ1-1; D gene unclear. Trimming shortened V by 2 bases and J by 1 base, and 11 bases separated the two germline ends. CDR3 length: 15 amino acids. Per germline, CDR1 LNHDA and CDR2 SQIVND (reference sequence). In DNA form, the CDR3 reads TGTGCCAGTAGTATATTGCCGCAGAAGAACACTGAAGCTTTCTTT. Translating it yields CASSILPQKNTEAFF. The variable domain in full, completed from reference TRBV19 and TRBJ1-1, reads DGGITQSPKYLFRKEGQNVTLSCEQNLNHDAMYWYRQDPGQGLRLIYYSQIVNDFQKGDIAEGYSVSREKKESFPLTVTSAQKNPTAFYLCASSILPQKNTEAFFGQGTRLTVV.

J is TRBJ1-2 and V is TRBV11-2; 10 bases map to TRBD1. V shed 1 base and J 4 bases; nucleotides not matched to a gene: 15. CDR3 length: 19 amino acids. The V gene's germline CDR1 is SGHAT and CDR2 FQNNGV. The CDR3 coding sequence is TGTGCCAGCAGCTTAGGGTTTCGACAGGGGGCGCAGAGATCCTATGGCTACACCTTC. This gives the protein CASSLGFRQGAQRSYGYTF.

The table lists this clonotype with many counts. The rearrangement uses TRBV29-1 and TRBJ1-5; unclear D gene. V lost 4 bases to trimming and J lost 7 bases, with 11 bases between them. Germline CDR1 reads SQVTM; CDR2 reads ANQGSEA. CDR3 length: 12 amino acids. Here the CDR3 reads CSVGRSGQPQHF. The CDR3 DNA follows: TGCAGCGTTGGACGTTCGGGGCAGCCCCAGCATTTT.

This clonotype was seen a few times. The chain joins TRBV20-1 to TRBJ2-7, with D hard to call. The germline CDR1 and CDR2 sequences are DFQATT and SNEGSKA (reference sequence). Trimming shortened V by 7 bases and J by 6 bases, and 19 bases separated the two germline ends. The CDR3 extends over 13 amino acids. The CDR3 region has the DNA TGCAGTGTGGCGGCGCTAGTGGGCGGCGAGCAGTACTTC. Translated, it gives CSVAALVGGEQYF.